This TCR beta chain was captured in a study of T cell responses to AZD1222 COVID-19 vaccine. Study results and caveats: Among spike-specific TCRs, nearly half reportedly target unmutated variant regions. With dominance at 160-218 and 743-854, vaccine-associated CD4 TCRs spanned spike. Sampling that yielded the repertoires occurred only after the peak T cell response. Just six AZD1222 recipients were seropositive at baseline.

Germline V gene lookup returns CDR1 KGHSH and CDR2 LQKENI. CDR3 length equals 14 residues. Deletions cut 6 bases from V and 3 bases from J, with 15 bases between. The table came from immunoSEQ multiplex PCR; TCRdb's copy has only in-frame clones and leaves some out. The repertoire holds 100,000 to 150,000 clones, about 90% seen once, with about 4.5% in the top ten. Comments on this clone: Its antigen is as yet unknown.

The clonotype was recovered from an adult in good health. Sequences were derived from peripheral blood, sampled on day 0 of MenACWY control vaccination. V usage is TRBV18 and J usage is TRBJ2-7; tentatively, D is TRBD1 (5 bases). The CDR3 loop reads CASSPPRAYYEQYF. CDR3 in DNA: TGTGCCAGCTCGCCCCCCAGGGCTTACTACGAGCAGTACTTC. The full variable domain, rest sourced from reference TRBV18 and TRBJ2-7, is NAGVMQNPRHLVRRRGQEARLRCSPMKGHSHVYWYRQLPEEGLKFMVYLQKENIIDESGMPKERFSAEFPKEGPSILRIQQVVRGDSAAYFCASSPPRAYYEQYFGPGTRLTVT.